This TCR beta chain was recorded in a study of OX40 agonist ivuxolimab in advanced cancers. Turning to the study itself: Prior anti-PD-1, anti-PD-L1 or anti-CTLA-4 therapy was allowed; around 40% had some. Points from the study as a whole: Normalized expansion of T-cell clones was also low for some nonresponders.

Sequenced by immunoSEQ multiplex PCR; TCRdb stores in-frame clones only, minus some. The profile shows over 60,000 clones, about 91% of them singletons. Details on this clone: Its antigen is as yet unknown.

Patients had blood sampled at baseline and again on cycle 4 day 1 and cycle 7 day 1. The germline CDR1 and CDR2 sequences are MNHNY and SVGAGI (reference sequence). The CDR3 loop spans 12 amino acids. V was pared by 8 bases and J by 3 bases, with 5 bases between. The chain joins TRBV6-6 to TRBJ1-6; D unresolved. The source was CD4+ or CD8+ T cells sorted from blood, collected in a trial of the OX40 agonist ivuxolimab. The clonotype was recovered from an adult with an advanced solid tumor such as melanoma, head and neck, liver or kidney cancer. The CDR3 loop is CASRDYNSPLHF. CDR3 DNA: TGTGCCAGCCGCGACTATAATTCACCCCTCCACTTT.